Following are 22 T cell receptor beta chains from one sample sequenced in a study of cytomegalovirus exposure and HLA in healthy donors. Use of 60 Vbeta and 13 Jbeta primers characterized the PCR. The method was immunoSEQ multiplex PCR; TCRdb's version includes in-frame clones alone and lacks a portion of them. The sample consists of 100,000 or so clones, under 85% of them appearing once. Sequencing input: PBMCs. The receptors come from a man aged 25-40 years in good health and CMV-seronegative.

This chain's CDR3 is CASSQAGQGAGEAFF. The CDR3 nucleotides read TGCGCCAGCAGCCAAGCGGGGCAGGGGGCGGGTGAAGCTTTCTTT. The gene calls are TRBV4-1 and TRBJ1-1, with 8 bases lining up with TRBD1. CDR3 length: 15 residues. V gave up 1 base and J gave up 7 bases; unmatched junction bases: 8. Germline CDR1 MGHRA, CDR2 YSYEKL.

As regards this clone: One end of the junction fails to match germline, which may point to a read error. This chain links TRBV14 with TRBJ2-2; possible D gene TRBD1, 5 bases. CDR3 size: 18 residues. Germline CDR1 reads SGHDN; CDR2 reads FVKESK. In nucleotides, the CDR3 is TGTGCCAGCAGCCACTCTACTTGGGGCGTGAAGAACAGCGGGGAGCTGTTTTTT. The encoded protein is CASSHSTWGVKNSGELFF.

The chain combines TRBV11-2 with TRBJ2-1, with no clear D. V lost 0 bases, J lost 9 bases, and 12 bases lay in between. The germline V gene has CDR1 SGHAT and CDR2 FQNNGV. There are 14 residues in the CDR3. The CDR3 nucleotides are TGTGCCAGCAGCTTAGAGCCTTTCAGTATTGAGCAGTTCTTC. It specifies CASSLEPFSIEQFF.

The genes are TRBV18 and TRBJ2-2; a possible D gene is TRBD1 (5 bases). Between the trimmed V and J ends, which lost 2 bases and 7 bases, there was a span of 17 bases. Per the germline V gene, CDR1 is KGHSH and CDR2 is LQKENI. This CDR3 contains 16 residues. The CDR3 nucleotides read TGTGCCAGCTCACCAGTCGACAGCTACGCAGGCGGGGAGCTGTTTTTT. Amino acid sequence: CASSPVDSYAGGELFF.

V usage is TRBV28 and J usage is TRBJ1-1; TRBD1 is a possible D gene (5 bases). CDR1 and CDR2 from the germline V gene are MDHEN and SYDVKM. Trimming took 3 bases from V and 1 from J, leaving 12 bases between them. The length of the CDR3 is 15 residues. The DNA for the CDR3 is TGTGCCAGCAGTTTTTCGGGGGGGACGAACACTGAAGCTTTCTTT. This translates into CASSFSGGTNTEAFF.

Concerning this clone itself: The sample contains more than one DNA sequence encoding this CDR3. V gene TRBV29-1 combines with J gene TRBJ1-2, with 9 positions matching TRBD1. The germline gives CDR1 SQVTM, CDR2 ANQGSEA. The J segment lost 2 bases and the V segment lost 6 bases, leaving 4 bases of the junction unmatched. The CDR3 extends over 13 amino acids. The CDR3 DNA is TGCAGCGTACGAGACAGGGGGAACTATGGCTACACCTTC. It encodes CSVRDRGNYGYTF.

This chain connects TRBV7-9 to TRBJ2-5; 9 nucleotides agree with TRBD2. The CDR3 runs 16 residues. Germline assignment: CDR1 SEHNR and CDR2 FQNEAQ (reference sequence). Losses at the gene ends were 3 bases for V and 5 bases for J; bases not matched to a gene: 10. CDR3 sequence reads: CASSFFGGGDSETQYF. The CDR3, as DNA: TGTGCCAGCAGCTTTTTCGGCGGGGGGGACAGCGAGACCCAGTACTTC.

The chain is built from TRBV11-3 and TRBJ2-6; D might be TRBD2 (6 bases). There are 16 residues in the CDR3. V dropped 1 base and J dropped 4 bases, with 11 bases sitting between them. Germline CDR1 is SGHNT and CDR2 is YENEEA. Here the CDR3 reads CASSLGGVAGANVLTF. As DNA, the CDR3 is TGTGCCAGCAGCTTAGGGGGGGTGGCCGGGGCCAACGTCCTGACTTTC. Combining the CDR3 with reference TRBV11-3 and TRBJ2-6 gives the whole variable domain EAGVVQSPRYKIIEKKQPVAFWCNPISGHNTLYWYLQNLGQGPELLIRYENEEAVDDSQLPKDRFSAERLKGVDSTLKIQPAELGDSAVYLCASSLGGVAGANVLTFGAGSRLTVL.

The chain's CDR3 is CASSPRTGRIDTQYF. DNA for the CDR3: TGTGCCAGCAGCCCCCGGACAGGGCGGATAGATACGCAGTATTTT. This chain links TRBV6-1 with TRBJ2-3; TRBD1 matches at 8 bases. CDR3 size: 15 residues. The ends lost 6 bases at V and 5 bases at J; junction bases unmatched: 10. Germline V gene data show CDR1 as MNHNS and CDR2 as SASEGT.

The V and J genes are TRBV7-2 and TRBJ2-7, with 7 bases fitting TRBD2. This CDR3 comprises 13 residues. The V segment lost 1 base and the J segment 7 bases; nucleotides outside the gene matches: 4. Germline V CDR1 and CDR2: SGHTA, FQGNSA. The CDR3 DNA reads as TGTGCCAGCAGCTTAGAGCGAGCGGGGGAGCAGTACTTC. The encoded protein is CASSLERAGEQYF.

The rearrangement uses TRBV19 and TRBJ2-1, with a possible D match to TRBD2 (5 bases). Germline V gene sequence: CDR1 LNHDA, CDR2 SQIVND (reference sequence). The CDR3 is 15 amino acids. Between the trimmed V and J ends, which lost 5 bases and 7 bases, there was a span of 18 bases. Here the CDR3 DNA reads TGTGCCAGTAGTTTCTCCCCGGGAACGTTAAATGAGCAGTTCTTC. It is translated as CASSFSPGTLNEQFF.

The rearrangement links TRBV7-9 to TRBJ1-4; D might be TRBD1 (5 bases). The V gene lost 7 bases and the J gene lost 1 base, with 10 bases spanning the gap. CDR3 length: 14 amino acids. Germline loops: CDR1 SEHNR, CDR2 FQNEAQ (reference sequence). For the CDR3, the DNA is TGTGCCAGCACCCCGACAGAAACTAATGAAAAACTGTTTTTT. It is translated as CASTPTETNEKLFF. Combining the CDR3 with reference TRBV7-9 and TRBJ1-4 gives the whole variable domain DTGVSQNPRHKITKRGQNVTFRCDPISEHNRLYWYRQTLGQGPEFLTYFQNEAQLEKSRLLSDRFSAERPKGSFSTLEIQRTEQGDSAMYLCASTPTETNEKLFFGSGTQLSVL.

The V and J genes are TRBV6-1 and TRBJ2-3; 7 bases are a match to TRBD1. V lost 4 bases to trimming and J lost 0 bases; unmatched junction nucleotides: 16. CDR3 length equals 19 residues. The germline gives CDR1 MNHNS, CDR2 SASEGT. The CDR3 sequence is CASSVLTPLGTESTDTQYF. The CDR3 DNA sequence: TGTGCCAGCAGTGTCCTTACCCCACTCGGGACAGAAAGCACAGATACGCAGTATTTT.

The count of this clone is one. This chain connects TRBV5-6 to TRBJ1-2; TRBD1 is a possible D gene (6 bases). Germline loops: CDR1 SGHDT, CDR2 YYEEEE. V was trimmed by 4 bases and J by 0 bases, leaving 13 bases between them. This CDR3 contains 15 residues. The CDR3 region is CASSLDSSTNYGYTF. The DNA of the CDR3 is TGTGCCAGCAGCCTGGACAGTTCTACTAACTATGGCTACACCTTC. The full variable domain, with the rest looked up from reference TRBV5-6 and TRBJ1-2, is DAGVTQSPTHLIKTRGQQVTLRCSPKSGHDTVSWYQQALGQGPQFIFQYYEEEERQRGNFPDRFSGHQFPNYSSELNVNALLLGDSALYLCASSLDSSTNYGYTFGSGTRLTVV.

The chain combines TRBV6-5 with TRBJ1-2; tentative D call: TRBD1 (6 bases). CDR3 length: 12 residues. V gave up 10 bases and J gave up 3 bases, with 12 bases separating them. The V gene's germline CDR1 is MNHEY and CDR2 SVGAGI. In DNA form, the CDR3 reads TGTGCCACCCAGGGGAAAGACTATGGCTACACCTTC. Translation gives CATQGKDYGYTF.

This chain uses TRBV5-1 with TRBJ2-7, with 8 bases identical to TRBD1. The CDR3 has 14 residues. Germline CDR1 SGHRS, CDR2 YFSETQ. With 3 bases clipped from V and 2 bases from J, the junction kept 4 bases outside the gene matches. CDR3 coding DNA: TGCGCCAGCAGCTCGGACAGGGTACCCTACGAGCAGTACTTC. Residues: CASSSDRVPYEQYF.

The chain combines TRBV7-3 with TRBJ2-3; D gene ambiguous. CDR3 length: 13 residues. Trimming left V 5 bases short and J 2 bases short, with 8 bases between. From germline, CDR1 is SGHTA and CDR2 FQGTGA. This CDR3 reads CASSTILTDTQYF. The CDR3 region has the DNA TGTGCCAGCAGCACTATTCTCACAGATACGCAGTATTTT.

The chain employs TRBV5-1 and TRBJ2-7; TRBD1 matches at 12 bases. This CDR3 comprises 14 residues. Germline V CDR1 and CDR2: SGHRS, YFSETQ. Trimming took 4 bases from V and 6 from J; bases not matched to a gene: 5. The chain's CDR3 is CASSAGTGGVEQYF. In DNA form, the CDR3 reads TGCGCCAGCAGCGCCGGGACAGGGGGCGTCGAGCAGTACTTC.

The chain links TRBV19 to TRBJ1-5, with D possibly matching TRBD1 (6 bases). Germline CDR1 is LNHDA and CDR2 is SQIVND (reference sequence). The CDR3 is 14 amino acids. Trimming removed 7 bases from V and 3 bases from J, with 13 bases in between. CDR3 sequence: CASTRTDFNQPQHF. The CDR3 bases are TGTGCCAGTACCCGGACAGACTTCAATCAGCCCCAGCATTTT.

This chain links TRBV30 with TRBJ2-1, with 8 bases lining up with TRBD2. Germline CDR1 GTSNPN, CDR2 SVGIG (reference sequence). This CDR3 is 13 amino acids long. V trimming: 8 bases; J trimming: 7 bases; junction bases outside the gene matches: 10. In DNA form, the CDR3 reads TGTGCCACTCCGGGGGGGCCTAGGAATGAGCAGTTCTTC. Residues: CATPGGPRNEQFF.

V gene TRBV18 combines with J gene TRBJ2-7, with D maybe TRBD2 (5 bases). The CDR3 runs to 14 residues. Germline values: CDR1 KGHSH, CDR2 LQKENI. V was shortened by 8 bases and J by 5 bases, with 19 bases between the two germline ends. The chain's CDR3 is CASALSREQNEQYF. CDR3 coding DNA: TGTGCCAGCGCCCTATCGAGGGAACAGAACGAGCAGTACTTC.

The chain has TRBV6-5 and TRBJ1-5, with TRBD1 matching over 9 bases. The CDR3 loop spans 14 amino acids. The V gene end was trimmed by 6 bases and the J gene end by 6 bases; junction bases not matched to a gene: 6. CDR1 and CDR2 from the germline V gene are MNHEY and SVGAGI. The CDR3: CASRPGTGLQPQHF. CDR3 coding DNA: TGTGCCAGCAGACCCGGGACAGGGCTTCAGCCCCAGCATTTT.